The 23 T cell receptor beta chains presented below share a single source sample, sequenced in a study of neurological immune-mediated disorders. One entry per CDR3 protein, called by TCRdb with MiXCR from the 5' RACE reads. The table records about 79,000 distinct CDR3 sequences, about 14% of them present only once. Sequenced sample: PBMCs. These receptors all stem from a woman aged 45 to 65 in good health.

This clonotype was recorded once. The chain employs TRBV5-1 and TRBJ2-7; 7 bases agree with TRBD1. The V gene's germline CDR1 is SGHRS and CDR2 YFSETQ. J gave up 5 bases and V 2 bases, and 7 bases lay outside the gene matches. The CDR3 is made up of 14 amino acids. CDR3 sequence: CASSFLQGTNEQYF. CDR3 bases: TGCGCCAGCAGCTTTTTACAGGGGACCAACGAGCAGTACTTC.

As regards this clonotype: A much larger clone lies a single base off, so this may be a read error. The chain joins TRBV14 to TRBJ2-3; D uncertain. The germline V gene encodes CDR1 SGHDN and CDR2 FVKESK. CDR3 length: 15 residues. V was clipped by 3 bases and J by 7 bases, with 17 bases between them. The DNA of the CDR3 is TGTGCCAGCAGCCAGATGGGTAGCTTTGCACATACGCAGTATTTT. Protein: CASSQMGSFAHTQYF.

This clonotype has at least ten counts. This chain connects TRBV6-1 to TRBJ2-3, with 7 nucleotides matching TRBD2. The germline gives CDR1 MNHNS, CDR2 SASEGT. This CDR3 is 14 amino acids long. V shed 4 bases and J 2 bases; nucleotides not matched to a gene: 3. The CDR3 region is CASSGGGDTDTQYF. CDR3 coding DNA: TGTGCCAGCAGTGGGGGAGGGGACACAGATACGCAGTATTTT.

This clonotype was detected a few times. The chain recombines TRBV3-1 with TRBJ2-3, with 8 bases fitting TRBD2. Germline trimming cut 1 base from V and 3 bases from J; bases unmatched to any gene: 6. Germline V gives CDR1 LGHDT, CDR2 YNNKEL (reference sequence). This CDR3 spans 16 amino acids. This CDR3 reads CASSQGAGRETDTQYF. In DNA, the CDR3 is TGTGCCAGCAGCCAAGGGGCCGGGAGGGAGACAGATACGCAGTATTTT.

This clonotype occurred many times. The J gene is TRBJ1-6, the V gene TRBV12-3 or TRBV12-4; possibly TRBD1 for D (6 bases). The CDR3 covers 15 residues. V shed 5 bases and J shed 9 bases, with 17 bases lying between them. Here the CDR3 DNA reads TGTGCCAGCAGTAGGCAGGGGAACACGGGTTCACCCCTCCACTTT. Its protein product is CASSRQGNTGSPLHF.

This chain uses TRBV29-1 with TRBJ1-1; TRBD1 aligns across 9 bases. Germline assignment: CDR1 SQVTM and CDR2 ANQGSEA. Losses at the gene ends were 7 bases for V and 5 bases for J; bases not matched to a gene: 8. The CDR3 has 13 amino acids. Here the CDR3 DNA reads TGCAGCGAGCTTACAGGGGGCCGAACTGAAGCTTTCTTT. It specifies CSELTGGRTEAFF.

This clonotype was counted ten times or more. This chain joins TRBV12-3 or TRBV12-4 and TRBJ2-7, with D uncertain. The CDR3 contains 14 residues. V was pared by 0 bases and J by 5 bases, with 11 bases between. CDR3 nucleotides: TGTGCCAGCAGTTTAGCCCCCCCTGGTAACGAGCAGTACTTC. This translates into CASSLAPPGNEQYF.

This clonotype was detected ten times or more. The chain couples TRBV5-1 to TRBJ2-1, with D possibly being TRBD2 (6 bases). The CDR3 has 15 residues. CDR1 and CDR2 (germline): SGHRS, YFSETQ. V lost 0 bases and J lost 4, with 11 bases in between. CDR3: CASSLGIAAYNEQFF. DNA of the CDR3: TGCGCCAGCAGCTTGGGAATAGCGGCATACAATGAGCAGTTCTTC. Full variable domain (outside the CDR3, taken from reference TRBV5-1 and TRBJ2-1): KAGVTQTPRYLIKTRGQQVTLSCSPISGHRSVSWYQQTPGQGLQFLFEYFSETQRNKGNFPGRFSGRQFSNSRSEMNVSTLELGDSALYLCASSLGIAAYNEQFFGPGTRLTVL.

This clonotype was seen at least ten times. The chain links TRBV10-3 to TRBJ2-3; 11 bases map to TRBD2. Per germline, CDR1 ENHRY and CDR2 SYGVKD. The V gene end was trimmed by 4 bases and the J gene end by 2 bases; junction bases not matched to a gene: 5. The CDR3 covers 16 residues. The CDR3 loop reads CAISVGLAAATDTQYF. CDR3 nucleotides: TGTGCCATCAGTGTGGGACTAGCGGCAGCCACAGATACGCAGTATTTT.

This clonotype has a count of ten or more. The J gene is TRBJ2-1, the V gene TRBV6-1; TRBD2 aligns across 10 bases. The ends lost 7 bases at V and 3 bases at J; junction bases unmatched: 9. The CDR3 sequence is 16 residues long. Germline V gene lookup returns CDR1 MNHNS and CDR2 SASEGT. CDR3 DNA: TGTGCCAGCAAACCCCAGGCTAGCGGGGGCTACAATGAGCAGTTCTTC. It translates to CASKPQASGGYNEQFF.

In its sample, this clonotype was seen many times. The chain has TRBV5-1 and TRBJ2-7; TRBD2 aligns across 12 bases. This CDR3 comprises 15 residues. The trim removed 5 bases at V and 3 bases at J, leaving 6 bases unmatched. Germline lookup yields CDR1 SGHRS and CDR2 YFSETQ. The CDR3 loop is CASSYGLAGNYEQYF. DNA of the CDR3: TGCGCCAGCAGTTACGGACTAGCGGGAAACTACGAGCAGTACTTC.

This clonotype has at least ten counts. The rearrangement joins TRBV7-2 to TRBJ1-5; 7 bases align to TRBD1. The trim removed 1 base at V and 5 bases at J, leaving 5 bases unmatched. The CDR3 sequence is 15 residues long. Germline V lookup: CDR1 SGHTA, CDR2 FQGNSA. CDR3 nucleotides: TGTGCCAGCAGCTTAGGGAACAGGGGTCATCAGCCCCAGCATTTT. Amino acids: CASSLGNRGHQPQHF.

The genes are TRBV20-1 and TRBJ2-5; D may be TRBD2 (6 bases). This CDR3 region has 15 residues. Germline V gives CDR1 DFQATT, CDR2 SNEGSKA (reference sequence). The V and J ends lost 6 bases and 2 bases respectively, with 19 bases between them. CDR3 DNA: TGCAGTGCCCAGAACCTGGCGGGAATACAAGAGACCCAGTACTTC. Translation gives CSAQNLAGIQETQYF.

This clonotype has ten or more counts. The CDR3: CASSYRADTQYF. CDR3 DNA: TGTGCCAGCAGTTACCGGGCAGATACGCAGTATTTT. The gene calls are TRBV6-6 and TRBJ2-3; D is ambiguous. Between the trimmed V and J ends, which lost 2 bases and 4 bases, there was a span of 4 bases. The CDR3 runs 12 residues. Germline loops: CDR1 MNHNY, CDR2 SVGAGI (reference sequence).

As concerns this clonotype: A much larger clone lies a single base off, so this may be a read error. The chain links TRBV20-1 to TRBJ2-7; D call uncertain. Germline lookup yields CDR1 DFQATT and CDR2 SNEGSKA (reference sequence). V lost 7 bases and J 3 bases, leaving 22 bases between the germline ends. This CDR3 is 15 amino acids long. The CDR3 here is CSVSITGPGHYEQYF. The CDR3 DNA is TGCAGTGTTAGTATAACTGGTCCCGGGCACTACGAGCAGTACTTC.

This clonotype is a singleton in its sample. One junction end disagrees with the germline gene, perhaps due to a read error. The chain couples TRBV5-1 to TRBJ1-1; 8 positions match TRBD1. The germline CDR1 and CDR2 sequences are SGHRS and YFSETQ. The CDR3 loop spans 14 amino acids. This CDR3 reads CASSLAWTGIEAFF. The CDR3 region has the DNA TGCGCCAGCAGCTTGGCCTGGACAGGGATTGAAGCCTTCTTT.

This clonotype was counted a few times. V gene TRBV20-1 combines with J gene TRBJ2-7, with TRBD1 matching over 9 bases. CDR1 and CDR2 from the germline V gene are DFQATT and SNEGSKA (reference sequence). V trimming: 6 bases; J trimming: 1 base; junction bases outside the gene matches: 13. This CDR3 spans 16 amino acids. CDR3 coding DNA: TGCAGTGCCGCGAGAACAACCGGGACAGGGTCCTACGAGCAGTACTTC. Protein sequence: CSAARTTGTGSYEQYF.

This clonotype was found many times. The rearrangement uses TRBV12-3 or TRBV12-4 and TRBJ2-7; the match to TRBD1 covers 7 bases. The CDR3 consists of 14 residues. With V trimmed by 1 base and J by 3 bases, 3 bases remained unmatched. The CDR3 spells CASSLDGQDYEQYF. DNA of the CDR3: TGTGCCAGCAGTTTAGATGGACAGGACTACGAGCAGTACTTC.

This clonotype was detected ten times or more. The chain carries TRBV6-1 and TRBJ2-1; D is possibly TRBD1 (5 bases). The CDR3 contains 15 residues. V lost 3 bases and J lost 0, with 9 bases in between. The V gene's germline CDR1 is MNHNS and CDR2 SASEGT. The CDR3 bases are TGTGCCAGCAGTGAGACAGTTTCCTCCTACAATGAGCAGTTCTTC. The encoded protein is CASSETVSSYNEQFF.

This clonotype was found many times. J is TRBJ2-5 and V is TRBV29-1; TRBD2 matches at 10 bases. Germline lookup yields CDR1 SQVTM and CDR2 ANQGSEA. The CDR3 is made up of 12 amino acids. Germline trimming cut 8 bases from V and 5 bases from J; bases unmatched to any gene: 5. The CDR3 spells CSLTSGTETQYF. The CDR3 DNA reads as TGCAGCTTAACTAGCGGGACGGAGACCCAGTACTTC. The full variable domain, rest sourced from reference TRBV29-1 and TRBJ2-5, is SAVISQKPSRDICQRGTSLTIQCQVDSQVTMMFWYRQQPGQSLTLIATANQGSEATYESGFVIDKFPISRPNLTFSTLTVSNMSPEDSSIYLCSLTSGTETQYFGPGTRLLVL.

This clonotype was counted many times. The V gene is TRBV28, the J gene TRBJ1-5; D is unresolved. Deletions cut 3 bases from V and 10 bases from J, with 16 bases between. This CDR3 region has 14 residues. Per the germline V gene, CDR1 is MDHEN and CDR2 is SYDVKM. CDR3: CASSLRPGVGPQHF. In DNA, the CDR3 is TGTGCCAGCAGTTTGCGGCCCGGCGTGGGCCCCCAGCATTTT.

The chain joins TRBV29-1 to TRBJ1-2; 7 bases agree with TRBD1. CDR3 length: 14 residues. V trimming: 6 bases; J trimming: 8 bases; junction bases outside the gene matches: 15. Germline values: CDR1 SQVTM, CDR2 ANQGSEA. The CDR3 DNA is TGCAGCGTCGTCACAGGGGATTATCTTCGAGGCTACACCTTC. This encodes CSVVTGDYLRGYTF.

This clonotype appeared many times. The V call is TRBV7-2, the J call TRBJ2-2, with 13 bases identical to TRBD2. J lost 5 bases, V lost 4 bases, and 13 bases had no gene match. Per the germline V gene, CDR1 is SGHTA and CDR2 is FQGNSA. This CDR3 comprises 19 residues. CDR3 protein: CASSSSLTSGGAGTGELFF. CDR3 in DNA: TGTGCCAGCAGCTCATCCCTTACTAGCGGGGGGGCGGGGACCGGGGAGCTGTTTTTT.